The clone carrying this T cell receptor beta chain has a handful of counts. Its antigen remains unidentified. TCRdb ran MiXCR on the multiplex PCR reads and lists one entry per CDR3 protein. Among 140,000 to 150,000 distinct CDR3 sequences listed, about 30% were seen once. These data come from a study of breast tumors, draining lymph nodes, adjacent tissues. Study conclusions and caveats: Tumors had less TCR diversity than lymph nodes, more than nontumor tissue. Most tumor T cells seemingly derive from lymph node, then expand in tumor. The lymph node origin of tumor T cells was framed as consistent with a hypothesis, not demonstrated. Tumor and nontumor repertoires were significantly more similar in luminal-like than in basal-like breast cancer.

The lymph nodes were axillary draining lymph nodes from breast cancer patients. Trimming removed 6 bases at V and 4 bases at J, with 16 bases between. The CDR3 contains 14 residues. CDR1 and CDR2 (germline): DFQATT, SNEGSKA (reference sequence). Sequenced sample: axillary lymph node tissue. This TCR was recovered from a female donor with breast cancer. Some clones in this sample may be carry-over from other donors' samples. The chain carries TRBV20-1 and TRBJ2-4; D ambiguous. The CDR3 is CSARHPGSKNIQYF. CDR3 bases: TGCAGTGCCAGACACCCAGGATCGAAAAACATTCAGTACTTC.